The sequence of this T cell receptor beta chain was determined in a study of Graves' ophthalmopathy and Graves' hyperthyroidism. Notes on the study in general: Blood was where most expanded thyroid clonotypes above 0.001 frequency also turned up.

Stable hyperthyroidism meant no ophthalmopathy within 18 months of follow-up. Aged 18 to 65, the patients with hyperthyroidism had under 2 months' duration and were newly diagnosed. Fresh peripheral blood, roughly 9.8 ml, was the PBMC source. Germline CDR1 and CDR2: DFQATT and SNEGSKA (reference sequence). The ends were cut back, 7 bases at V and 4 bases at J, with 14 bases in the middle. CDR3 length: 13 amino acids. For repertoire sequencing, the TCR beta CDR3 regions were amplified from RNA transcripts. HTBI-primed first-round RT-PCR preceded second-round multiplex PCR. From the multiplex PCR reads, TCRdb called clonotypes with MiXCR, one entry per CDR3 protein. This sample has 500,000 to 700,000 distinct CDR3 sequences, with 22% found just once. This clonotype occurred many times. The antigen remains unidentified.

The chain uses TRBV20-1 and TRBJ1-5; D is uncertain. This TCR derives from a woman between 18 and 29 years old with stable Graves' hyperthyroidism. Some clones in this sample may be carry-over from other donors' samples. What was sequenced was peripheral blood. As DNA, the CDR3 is TGCAGTGGTAAAGGAACGGGTAATCAGCCCCAGCATTTT. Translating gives CSGKGTGNQPQHF.